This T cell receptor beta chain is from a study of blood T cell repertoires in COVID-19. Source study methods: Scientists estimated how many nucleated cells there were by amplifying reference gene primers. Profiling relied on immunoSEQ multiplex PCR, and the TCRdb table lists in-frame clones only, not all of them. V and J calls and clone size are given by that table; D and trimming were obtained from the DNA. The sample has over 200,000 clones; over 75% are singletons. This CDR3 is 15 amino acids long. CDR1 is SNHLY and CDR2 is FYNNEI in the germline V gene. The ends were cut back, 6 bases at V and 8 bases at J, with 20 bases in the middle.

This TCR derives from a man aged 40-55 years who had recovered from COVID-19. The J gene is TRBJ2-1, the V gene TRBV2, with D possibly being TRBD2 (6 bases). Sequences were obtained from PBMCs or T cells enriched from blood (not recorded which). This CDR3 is CASSLRDFRGDEQFF. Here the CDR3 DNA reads TGTGCCAGCAGCCTCCGGGACTTCCGAGGGGATGAGCAGTTCTTC.